This TCR beta chain was captured by sequencing in a study of human T cells and chemical hapten exposure. Germline CDR1 is SGHTA and CDR2 is FQGNSA. The CDR3 loop spans 14 amino acids. Trimming took 1 base from V and 7 from J, leaving 14 bases between them. TCRdb re-called the RACE reads through MiXCR, storing one row per CDR3 protein. Here the sample spans approximately 90,000 distinct CDR3 sequences, 11% being singletons. Described time point: patch test 2, 6 weeks after DPC sensitization. Stated treatment: therapeutic diphenylcyclopropenone sensitization with weekly scalp DPC. The material sequenced was whole blood, taken in connection with sensitization to the hapten diphenylcyclopropenone (DPC). The chain links TRBV7-2 to TRBJ2-7, with a tentative D call TRBD2 (5 bases). The clonotype originates from a man aged 40-49 years with alopecia areata. Some clones in this sample may be carry-over from other donors' samples. CDR3 amino acids: CASSLGADGGEQYF. CDR3 DNA: TGTGCCAGCAGCTTAGGAGCGGACGGAGGAGAGCAGTACTTC.